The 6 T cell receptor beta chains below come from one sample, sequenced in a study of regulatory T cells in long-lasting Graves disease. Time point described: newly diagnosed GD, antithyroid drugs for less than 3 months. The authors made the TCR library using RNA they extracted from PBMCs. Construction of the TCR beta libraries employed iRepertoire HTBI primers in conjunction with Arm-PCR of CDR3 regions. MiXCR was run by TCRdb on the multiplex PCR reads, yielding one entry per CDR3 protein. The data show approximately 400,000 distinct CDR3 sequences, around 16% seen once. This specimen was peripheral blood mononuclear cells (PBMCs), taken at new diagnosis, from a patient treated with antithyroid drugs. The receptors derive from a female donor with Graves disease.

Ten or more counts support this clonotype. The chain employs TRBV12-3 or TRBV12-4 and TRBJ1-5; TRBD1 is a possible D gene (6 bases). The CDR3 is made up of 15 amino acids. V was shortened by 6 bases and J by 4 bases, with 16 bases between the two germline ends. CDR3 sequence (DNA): TGTGCCAGCAGGCCAGCTGGGGGCATAAATCAGCCCCAGCATTTT. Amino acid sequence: CASRPAGGINQPQHF.

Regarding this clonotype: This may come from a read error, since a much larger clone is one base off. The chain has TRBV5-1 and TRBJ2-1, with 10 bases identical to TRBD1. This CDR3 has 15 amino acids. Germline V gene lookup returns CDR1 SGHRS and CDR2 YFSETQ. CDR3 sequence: CASGPGQGMIHEQFF. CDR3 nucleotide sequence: TGTGCCAGCGGCCCGGGACAGGGGATGATCCATGAGCAGTTCTTC.

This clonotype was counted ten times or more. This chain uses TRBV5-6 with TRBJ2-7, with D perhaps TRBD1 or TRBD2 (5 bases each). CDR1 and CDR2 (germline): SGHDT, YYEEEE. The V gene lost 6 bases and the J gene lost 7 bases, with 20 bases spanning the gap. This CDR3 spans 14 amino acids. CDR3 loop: CASTLRSGAREQYF. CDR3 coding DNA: TGTGCCAGCACCCTTCGGTCCGGGGCGCGTGAGCAGTACTTC.

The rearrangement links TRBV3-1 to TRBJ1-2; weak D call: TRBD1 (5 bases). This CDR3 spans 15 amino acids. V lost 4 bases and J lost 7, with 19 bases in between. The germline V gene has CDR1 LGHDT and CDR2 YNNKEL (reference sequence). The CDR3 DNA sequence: TGTGCCAGCAGCCCGGTCGGGGCAACAAAAGGTGGCTACACCTTC. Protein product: CASSPVGATKGGYTF.

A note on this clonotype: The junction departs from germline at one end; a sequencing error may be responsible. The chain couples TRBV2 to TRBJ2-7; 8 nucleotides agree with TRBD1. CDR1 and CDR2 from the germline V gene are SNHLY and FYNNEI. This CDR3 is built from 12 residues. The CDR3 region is CASREDRGEQYF. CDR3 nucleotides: TGTGCCAGCAGAGAAGACAGGGGCGAGCAGTACTTC.

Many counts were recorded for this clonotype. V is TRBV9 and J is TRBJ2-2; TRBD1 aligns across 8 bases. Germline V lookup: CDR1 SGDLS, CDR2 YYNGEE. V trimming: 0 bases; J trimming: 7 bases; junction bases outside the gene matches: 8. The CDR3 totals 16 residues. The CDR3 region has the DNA TGTGCCAGCAGCGTAGAAGGACAGGGTCCCGGCGGGGAGCTGTTTTTT. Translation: CASSVEGQGPGGELFF.